The subject of this entry is one T cell receptor beta chain. Its antigen is still unknown. Measured with immunoSEQ multiplex PCR; TCRdb has only the in-frame clones, and not every one. The table includes some 980,000 clones, less than 85% detected once. The split of CD4+ cells yielded CD45RA+ naive and CD45RA-negative memory subsets. CDR3 size: 15 residues. V trimming: 8 bases; J trimming: 6 bases; junction bases outside the gene matches: 14. Germline CDR1 reads SGHRS; CDR2 reads YFSETQ. The sample originates from a study of shared clonotypes between healthy human individuals. Study in general: CD8 memory received one plate per donor, CD8 naive two, CD4 memory three and CD4 naive three. Study-level results: The study's rarefaction showed incomplete sorted-subset sequencing despite large depth.

The sequencing sample was made of memory CD4+ T cells sorted from blood. Subset defined: CD45RA-negative fraction. The chain recombines TRBV5-1 with TRBJ2-7, with 10 nucleotides matching TRBD1. The sequence derives from a man between 18 and 35 years old in good health. The CDR3 DNA reads as TGCGCCAGTGGGGCCCGGGACAGGGGTACGGGCGAGCAGTACTTC. The encoded protein is CASGARDRGTGEQYF.